This is a list of T cell receptor beta chains from one sample in a study of T cell responses to AZD1222 COVID-19 vaccine. The method was immunoSEQ multiplex PCR; TCRdb's version includes in-frame clones alone and lacks a portion of them. This table holds 100,000 or so clones, 85% to 90% found once. Sequencing was performed on peripheral blood, taken on day 0 of AZD1222 vaccination. The receptors shown here come from an adult in good health. The CDR3 runs from the conserved cysteine through the conserved F or W. Fields, in order: CDR3 protein, CDR3 DNA, V gene, CDR3 length, D gene, clone size, J gene. A D gene is named only where the DNA matches it firmly. Only some rows state a clone size, as once, few, many or a class for expanded clones.

CASRRTLGGGNTQYF,TGTGCCAGCAGACGAACCCTGGGGGGCGGGAATACGCAGTATTTT,TRBV6-5,15,.,.,TRBJ2-3
CASRNYRGSSNEKLFF,TGTGCTAGCAGGAACTACCGGGGGAGTTCTAATGAAAAACTGTTTTTT,TRBV7-7,16,.,.,TRBJ1-4
CASSPGQADNEQFF,TGTGCCAGCTCACCGGGACAGGCCGACAATGAGCAGTTCTTC,TRBV18,14,TRBD1,.,TRBJ2-1
CASSLAAQDIQYF,TGTGCCAGCAGCTTAGCGGCCCAGGACATTCAGTACTTC,TRBV11-3,13,.,few,TRBJ2-4
CASGLAGVETQYF,TGTGCCAGCGGACTAGCGGGAGTAGAGACCCAGTACTTC,TRBV12-3/TRBV12-4,13,TRBD2,.,TRBJ2-5
CASSRFSGLAGVGTQYF,TGTGCCAGCAGCCGATTTTCGGGACTAGCGGGAGTCGGTACGCAGTATTTT,TRBV14,17,TRBD2,.,TRBJ2-3
CASSPMPGTANEKLFF,TGTGCCAGCTCACCGATGCCCGGGACAGCTAATGAAAAACTGTTTTTT,TRBV18,16,TRBD1,.,TRBJ1-4
CASRATGGEAFF,TGTGCCAGCAGGGCCACAGGGGGGGAAGCTTTCTTT,TRBV11-2,12,TRBD1,once,TRBJ1-1
CAISEWAASGEQYF,TGTGCCATCAGTGAGTGGGCAGCCTCGGGAGAGCAGTACTTC,TRBV10-3,14,.,.,TRBJ2-7
CATSRALWNNEQFF,TGTGCCACCAGCAGAGCCCTCTGGAACAATGAGCAGTTCTTC,TRBV15,14,.,.,TRBJ2-1
CASSHRTGDEQYF,TGCGCCAGCAGCCACAGGACAGGGGACGAGCAGTACTTC,TRBV23-1,13,TRBD1,.,TRBJ2-7
CASSFRETQYF,TGTGCCAGTAGTTTTCGAGAGACCCAGTACTTC,TRBV19,11,.,once,TRBJ2-5
CASSLGTGYYEQYF,TGTGCCAGCAGCTTAGGGACGGGGTACTACGAGCAGTACTTC,TRBV7-9,14,.,.,TRBJ2-7
CASSLWSGDVKVETQYF,TGTGCCAGCAGTTTATGGTCAGGGGACGTAAAGGTGGAGACCCAGTACTTC,TRBV27,17,.,.,TRBJ2-5
CARSLPPEGQATATNEKLFF,TGTGCCAGAAGCCTCCCGCCAGAGGGACAAGCAACTGCAACTAATGAAAAACTGTTTTTT,TRBV5-3,20,.,once,TRBJ1-4
CASSYDPGTKEQFF,TGTGCCAGCAGTTACGACCCCGGGACAAAGGAGCAGTTCTTC,TRBV6-5,14,.,.,TRBJ2-1
CASSEGRTSGSYEQYF,TGTGCCAGCAGCGAGGGGCGGACTAGCGGCTCCTACGAGCAGTACTTC,TRBV3-1/TRBV3-2,16,TRBD2,.,TRBJ2-7
CASSDSSYNEQFF,TGTGCCAGCAGTGATAGCAGCTACAATGAGCAGTTCTTC,TRBV2,13,.,.,TRBJ2-1